Each of the 9 T cell receptor beta chains below was sequenced from the same sample in a study of blood T cell repertoires in COVID-19. Profiling relied on immunoSEQ multiplex PCR, and the TCRdb table lists in-frame clones only, not all of them. The sample consists of over 200,000 clones, 85% to 90% of them appearing once. The sample was PBMCs or T cells enriched from blood (not recorded which). The receptors come from a man aged 35 to 55 who had recovered from COVID-19.

J is TRBJ1-2 and V is TRBV5-8, with D maybe TRBD1 (6 bases). Trimming left V 4 bases short and J 4 bases short, with 17 bases between. The CDR3 spans 15 residues. Germline-derived CDR1 and CDR2 are SGHTS and YDEGEE. CDR3 DNA: TGTGCCAGCAGCCCGGTACAGGGATCTTTCTATGGCTACACCTTC. It yields the protein CASSPVQGSFYGYTF. Based on the CDR3 plus reference TRBV5-8 and TRBJ1-2, the full variable domain is EAGVTQSPTHLIKTRGQQATLRCSPISGHTSVYWYQQALGLGLQFLLWYDEGEERNRGNFPPRFSGRQFPNYSSELNVNALELEDSALYLCASSPVQGSFYGYTFGSGTRLTVV.

The chain recombines TRBV10-1 with TRBJ2-4; D perhaps matches TRBD2 (6 bases). V was clipped by 0 bases and J by 0 bases, with 27 bases between them. This CDR3 spans 22 amino acids. Germline V lookup: CDR1 WNHNN, CDR2 SYGVQD (reference sequence). This CDR3 is CASSESQTGVAGKPIAKNIQYF. The CDR3 nucleotides are TGCGCCAGCAGTGAGTCTCAGACGGGGGTCGCGGGGAAACCTATAGCCAAAAACATTCAGTACTTC.

V is TRBV5-6 and J is TRBJ1-2, with D perhaps matching TRBD1 (5 bases). V was trimmed by 1 base and J by 0 bases, leaving 16 bases between them. The CDR3 length is 17 residues. Germline-derived CDR1 and CDR2 are SGHDT and YYEEEE. Written as DNA, the CDR3 is TGTGCCAGCAGCTTGTTCCAGGGTTCTTGGGCTAACTATGGCTACACCTTC. This encodes CASSLFQGSWANYGYTF.

The rearrangement links TRBV14 to TRBJ2-3; 9 bases are shared with TRBD2. V was pared by 4 bases and J by 5 bases, with 13 bases of the junction left unmatched. This CDR3 is 17 amino acids long. Germline V lookup: CDR1 SGHDN, CDR2 FVKESK. CDR3 region: CASSRTNLAGGGDTQYF. The CDR3 DNA reads TGTGCCAGCAGCCGTACGAATTTGGCGGGAGGGGGAGATACGCAGTATTTT.

This chain joins TRBV12-3 or TRBV12-4 and TRBJ2-7; D is possibly TRBD2 (5 bases). V lost 6 bases and J lost 4, with 10 bases in between. The CDR3 contains 12 residues. This chain's CDR3 is CASSSPGYEQYF. DNA for the CDR3: TGTGCCAGCAGCTCTCCGGGGTACGAGCAGTACTTC.

V gene TRBV29-1 combines with J gene TRBJ1-1; tentative D call: TRBD1 (5 bases). The CDR3 is 13 residues long. With 0 bases removed from V and 2 bases from J, the gap between germline ends came to 7 bases. Germline CDR1 and CDR2: SQVTM and ANQGSEA. The CDR3 loop is CSVEEGTNTEAFF. DNA for the CDR3: TGCAGCGTTGAAGAAGGGACTAACACTGAAGCTTTCTTT.

V is TRBV10-3 and J is TRBJ1-2; weak D call: TRBD1 (6 bases). CDR1 is ENHRY, CDR2 SYGVKD, per germline. CDR3 length: 15 amino acids. Between the trimmed V and J ends, which lost 6 bases and 4 bases, there was a span of 18 bases. The CDR3, as DNA: TGTGCCATCAGGGCGGGGGGGACAACCGTCTATGGCTACACCTTC. Residues: CAIRAGGTTVYGYTF.

V is TRBV11-2 and J is TRBJ2-2, with 10 positions matching TRBD1. This CDR3 comprises 15 residues. Looked up from germline, CDR1 is SGHAT and CDR2 is FQNNGV. V gave up 2 bases and J gave up 8 bases; unmatched junction bases: 5. CDR3 residues: CASSLRTGGYGELFF. CDR3 nucleotide sequence: TGTGCCAGCAGCTTAAGGACAGGGGGTTATGGGGAGCTGTTTTTT.

V usage is TRBV23-1 and J usage is TRBJ2-7; maybe TRBD1 (5 bases). TRBV23-1 falls under the ORF class, with uncertain function. The germline V and J ends were trimmed by 0 bases and 3 bases, with 12 bases remaining between them. There are 15 residues in the CDR3. The CDR3 coding sequence is TGCGCCAGCAGTCAATCGTGGCAGGGCAACTACGAGCAGTACTTC. Amino acids: CASSQSWQGNYEQYF.